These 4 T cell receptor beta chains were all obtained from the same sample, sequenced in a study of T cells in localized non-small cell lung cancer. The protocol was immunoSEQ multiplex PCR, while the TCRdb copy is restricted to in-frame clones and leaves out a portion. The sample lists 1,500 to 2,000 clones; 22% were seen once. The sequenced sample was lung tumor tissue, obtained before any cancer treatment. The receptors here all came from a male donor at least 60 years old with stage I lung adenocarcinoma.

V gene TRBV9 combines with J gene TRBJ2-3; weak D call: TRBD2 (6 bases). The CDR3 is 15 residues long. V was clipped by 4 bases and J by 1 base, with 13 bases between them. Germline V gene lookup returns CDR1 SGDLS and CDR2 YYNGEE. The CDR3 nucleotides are TGTGCCAGCAGCCCCCGGGGGACTGGCACAGATACGCAGTATTTT. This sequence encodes CASSPRGTGTDTQYF. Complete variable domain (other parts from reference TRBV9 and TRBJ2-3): DSGVTQTPKHLITATGQRVTLRCSPRSGDLSVYWYQQSLDQGLQFLIQYYNGEERAKGNILERFSAQQFPDLHSELNLSSLELGDSALYFCASSPRGTGTDTQYFGPGTRLTVL.

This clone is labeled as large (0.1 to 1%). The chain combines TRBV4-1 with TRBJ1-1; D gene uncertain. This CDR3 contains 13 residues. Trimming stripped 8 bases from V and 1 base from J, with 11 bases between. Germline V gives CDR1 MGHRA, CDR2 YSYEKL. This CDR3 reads CASERQPNTEAFF. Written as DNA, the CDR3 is TGCGCCAGCGAAAGGCAGCCGAACACTGAAGCTTTCTTT.

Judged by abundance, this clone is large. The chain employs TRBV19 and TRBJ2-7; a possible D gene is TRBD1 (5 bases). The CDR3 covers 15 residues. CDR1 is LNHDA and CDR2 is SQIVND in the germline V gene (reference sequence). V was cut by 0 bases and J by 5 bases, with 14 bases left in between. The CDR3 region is CASSIDLGRVNEQYF. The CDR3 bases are TGTGCCAGTAGTATAGATCTAGGCAGGGTCAACGAGCAGTACTTC.

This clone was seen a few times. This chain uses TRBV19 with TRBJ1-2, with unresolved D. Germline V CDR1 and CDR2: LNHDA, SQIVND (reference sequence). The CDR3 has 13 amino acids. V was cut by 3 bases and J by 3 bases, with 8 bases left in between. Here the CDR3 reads CASSIDFYYGYTF. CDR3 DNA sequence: TGTGCCAGTAGTATTGACTTCTACTATGGCTACACCTTC.